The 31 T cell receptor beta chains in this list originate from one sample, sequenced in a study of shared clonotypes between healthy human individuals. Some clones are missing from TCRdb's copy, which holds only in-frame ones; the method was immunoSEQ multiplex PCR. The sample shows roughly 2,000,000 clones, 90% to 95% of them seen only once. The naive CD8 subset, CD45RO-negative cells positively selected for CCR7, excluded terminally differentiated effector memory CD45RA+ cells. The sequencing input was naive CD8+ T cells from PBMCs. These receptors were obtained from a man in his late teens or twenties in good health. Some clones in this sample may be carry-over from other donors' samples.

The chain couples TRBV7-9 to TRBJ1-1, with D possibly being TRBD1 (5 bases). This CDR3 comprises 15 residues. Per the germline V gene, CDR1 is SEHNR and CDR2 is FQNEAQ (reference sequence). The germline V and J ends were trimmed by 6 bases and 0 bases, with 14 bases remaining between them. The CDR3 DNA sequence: TGTGCCAGCAGTCCCGGGGCACTGATGAACACTGAAGCTTTCTTT. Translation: CASSPGALMNTEAFF.

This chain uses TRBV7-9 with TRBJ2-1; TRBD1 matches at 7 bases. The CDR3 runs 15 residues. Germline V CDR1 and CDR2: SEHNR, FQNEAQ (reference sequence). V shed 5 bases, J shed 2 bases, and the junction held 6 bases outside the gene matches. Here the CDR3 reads CASSHSTGPYNEQFF. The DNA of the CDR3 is TGTGCCAGCAGCCACTCGACAGGGCCCTACAATGAGCAGTTCTTC.

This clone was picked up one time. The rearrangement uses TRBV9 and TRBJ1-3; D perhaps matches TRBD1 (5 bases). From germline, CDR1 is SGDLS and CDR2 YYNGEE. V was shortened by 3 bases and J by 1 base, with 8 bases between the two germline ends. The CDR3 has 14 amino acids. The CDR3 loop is CASSARESGNTIYF. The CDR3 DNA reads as TGTGCCAGCAGCGCCAGGGAATCTGGAAACACCATATATTTT.

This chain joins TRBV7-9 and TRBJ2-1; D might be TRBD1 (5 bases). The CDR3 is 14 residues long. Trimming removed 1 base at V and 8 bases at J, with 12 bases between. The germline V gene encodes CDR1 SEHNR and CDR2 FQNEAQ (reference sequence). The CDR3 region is CASSLGAGWHEQFF. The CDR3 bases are TGTGCCAGCAGCTTAGGGGCAGGGTGGCATGAGCAGTTCTTC.

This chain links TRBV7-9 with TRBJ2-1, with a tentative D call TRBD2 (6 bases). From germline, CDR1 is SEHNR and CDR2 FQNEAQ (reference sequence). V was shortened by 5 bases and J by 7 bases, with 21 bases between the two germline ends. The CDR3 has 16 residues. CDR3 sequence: CASSPLADKKNNEQFF. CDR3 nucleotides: TGTGCCAGCAGCCCATTAGCGGATAAGAAGAATAATGAGCAGTTCTTC.

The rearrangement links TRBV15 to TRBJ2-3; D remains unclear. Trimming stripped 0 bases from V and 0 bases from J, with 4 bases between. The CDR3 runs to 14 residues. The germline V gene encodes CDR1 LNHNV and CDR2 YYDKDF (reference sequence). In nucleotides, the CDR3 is TGTGCCACCAGCAGAGAACGGAGCACAGATACGCAGTATTTT. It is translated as CATSRERSTDTQYF.

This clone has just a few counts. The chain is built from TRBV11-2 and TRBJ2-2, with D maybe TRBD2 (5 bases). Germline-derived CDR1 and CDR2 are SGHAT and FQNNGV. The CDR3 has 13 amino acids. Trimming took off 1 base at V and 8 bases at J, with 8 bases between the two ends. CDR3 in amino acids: CASSLVSGGELFF. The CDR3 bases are TGTGCCAGCAGCTTAGTGTCGGGAGGGGAGCTGTTTTTT.

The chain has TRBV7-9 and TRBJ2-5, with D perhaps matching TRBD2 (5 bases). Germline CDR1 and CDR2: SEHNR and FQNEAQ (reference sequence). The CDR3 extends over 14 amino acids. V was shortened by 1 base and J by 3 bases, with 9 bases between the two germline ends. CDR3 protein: CASSLGGSKETQYF. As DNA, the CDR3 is TGTGCCAGCAGCTTAGGTGGGAGTAAAGAGACCCAGTACTTC.

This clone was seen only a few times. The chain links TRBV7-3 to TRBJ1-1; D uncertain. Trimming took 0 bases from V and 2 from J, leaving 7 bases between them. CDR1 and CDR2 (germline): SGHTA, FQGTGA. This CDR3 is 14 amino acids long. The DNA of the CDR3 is TGTGCCAGCAGCTTAACGGGGATCAACACTGAAGCTTTCTTT. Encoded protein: CASSLTGINTEAFF.

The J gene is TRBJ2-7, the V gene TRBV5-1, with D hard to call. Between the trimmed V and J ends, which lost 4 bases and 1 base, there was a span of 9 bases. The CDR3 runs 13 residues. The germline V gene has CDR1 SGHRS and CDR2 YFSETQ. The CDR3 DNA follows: TGCGCCAGCAGCAGGGATCCGTCCTACGAGCAGTACTTC. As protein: CASSRDPSYEQYF. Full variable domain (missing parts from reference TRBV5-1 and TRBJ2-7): KAGVTQTPRYLIKTRGQQVTLSCSPISGHRSVSWYQQTPGQGLQFLFEYFSETQRNKGNFPGRFSGRQFSNSRSEMNVSTLELGDSALYLCASSRDPSYEQYFGPGTRLTVT.

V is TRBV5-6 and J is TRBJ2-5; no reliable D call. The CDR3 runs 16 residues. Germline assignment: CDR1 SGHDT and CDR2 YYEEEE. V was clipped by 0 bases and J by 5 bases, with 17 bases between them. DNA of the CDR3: TGTGCCAGCAGCTTGGTGGCAGAAAAAAGATGGGAGACCCAGTACTTC. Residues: CASSLVAEKRWETQYF. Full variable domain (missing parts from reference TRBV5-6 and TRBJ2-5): DAGVTQSPTHLIKTRGQQVTLRCSPKSGHDTVSWYQQALGQGPQFIFQYYEEEERQRGNFPDRFSGHQFPNYSSELNVNALLLGDSALYLCASSLVAEKRWETQYFGPGTRLLVL.

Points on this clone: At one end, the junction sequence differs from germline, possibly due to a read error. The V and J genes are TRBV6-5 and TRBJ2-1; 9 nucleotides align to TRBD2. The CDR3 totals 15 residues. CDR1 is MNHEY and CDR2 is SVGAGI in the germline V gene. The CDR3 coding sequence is TGTGCCAGCAGTAACTCCGGGACTAGCAACAATGAGCAGTTCTTC. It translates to CASSNSGTSNNEQFF.

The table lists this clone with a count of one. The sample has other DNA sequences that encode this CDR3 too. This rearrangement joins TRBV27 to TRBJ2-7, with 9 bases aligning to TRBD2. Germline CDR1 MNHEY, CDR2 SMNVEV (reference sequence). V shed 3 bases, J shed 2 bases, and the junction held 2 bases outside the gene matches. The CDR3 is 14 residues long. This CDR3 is CASSLGLATYEQYF. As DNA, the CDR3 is TGTGCCAGCAGTTTGGGACTAGCCACCTACGAGCAGTACTTC.

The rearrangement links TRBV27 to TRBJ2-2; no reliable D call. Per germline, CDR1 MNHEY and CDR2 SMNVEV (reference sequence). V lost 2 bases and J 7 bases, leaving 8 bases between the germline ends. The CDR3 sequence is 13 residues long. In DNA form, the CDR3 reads TGTGCCAGCAGTTTAGGGATGGGCGGGGAGCTGTTTTTT. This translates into CASSLGMGGELFF.

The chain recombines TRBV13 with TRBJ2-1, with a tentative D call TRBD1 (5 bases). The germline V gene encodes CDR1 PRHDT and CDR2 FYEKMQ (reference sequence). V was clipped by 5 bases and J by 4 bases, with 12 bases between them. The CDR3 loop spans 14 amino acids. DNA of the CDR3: TGTGCCAGCAGCCGTGGGGCACGGTACAATGAGCAGTTCTTC. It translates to CASSRGARYNEQFF.

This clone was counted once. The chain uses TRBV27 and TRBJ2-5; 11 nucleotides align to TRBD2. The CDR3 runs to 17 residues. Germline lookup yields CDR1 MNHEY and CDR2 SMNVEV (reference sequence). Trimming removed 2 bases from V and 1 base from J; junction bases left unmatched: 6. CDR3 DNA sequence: TGTGCCAGCAGTTTAGGGCTAGCGGGAGGTCTCCAAGAGACCCAGTACTTC. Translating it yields CASSLGLAGGLQETQYF.

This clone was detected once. In DNA form, the CDR3 reads TGTGCCACCAGCAGAAGGACGGATGAGCAGTTCTTC. Translated, it gives CATSRRTDEQFF. The chain employs TRBV15 and TRBJ2-1; no definite D call. With 2 bases removed from V and 8 bases from J, the gap between germline ends came to 7 bases. The CDR3 covers 12 residues. Germline values: CDR1 LNHNV, CDR2 YYDKDF (reference sequence).

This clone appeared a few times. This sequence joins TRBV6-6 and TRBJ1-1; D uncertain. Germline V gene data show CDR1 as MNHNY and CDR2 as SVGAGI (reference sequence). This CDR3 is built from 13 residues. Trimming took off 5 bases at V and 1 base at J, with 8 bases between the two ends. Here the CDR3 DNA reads TGTGCCAGCAGTACGGGAGGGAACACTGAAGCTTTCTTT. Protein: CASSTGGNTEAFF.

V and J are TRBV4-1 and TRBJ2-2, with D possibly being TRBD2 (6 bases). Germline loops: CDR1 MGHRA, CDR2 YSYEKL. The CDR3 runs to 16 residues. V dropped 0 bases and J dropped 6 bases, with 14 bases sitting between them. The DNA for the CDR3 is TGCGCCAGCAGCCAAGAAGGGTCCGGGAGTTCCGGGGAGCTGTTTTTT. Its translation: CASSQEGSGSSGELFF.

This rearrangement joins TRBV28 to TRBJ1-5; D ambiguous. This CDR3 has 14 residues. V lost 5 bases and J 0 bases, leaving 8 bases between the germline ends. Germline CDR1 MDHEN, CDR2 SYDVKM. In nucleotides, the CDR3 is TGTGCCAGCAGTATAATGCCTAGCAATCAGCCCCAGCATTTT. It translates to CASSIMPSNQPQHF.

The CDR3 coding sequence is TGTGCCAGCAGCCCCCTTATATTTTGGGCTTTCTTT. It codes for CASSPLIFWAFF. The rearrangement joins TRBV6-6 to TRBJ1-1; D unclear. This CDR3 has 12 residues. The germline CDR1 and CDR2 sequences are MNHNY and SVGAGI (reference sequence). Trimming pared 6 bases from V and 11 bases from J, leaving 16 bases between.

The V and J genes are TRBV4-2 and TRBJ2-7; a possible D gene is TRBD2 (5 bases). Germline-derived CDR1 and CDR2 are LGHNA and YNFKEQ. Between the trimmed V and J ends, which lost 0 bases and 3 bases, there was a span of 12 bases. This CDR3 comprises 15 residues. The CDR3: CASSQDPSGYYEQYF. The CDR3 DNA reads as TGTGCCAGCAGCCAAGATCCCAGCGGATACTACGAGCAGTACTTC.

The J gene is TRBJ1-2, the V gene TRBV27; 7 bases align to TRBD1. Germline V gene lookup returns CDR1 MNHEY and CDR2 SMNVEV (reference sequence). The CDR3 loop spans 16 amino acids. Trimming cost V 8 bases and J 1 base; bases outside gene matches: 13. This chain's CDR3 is CASGSFRTGLNYGYTF. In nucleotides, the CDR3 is TGTGCCAGCGGTTCCTTTCGGACAGGACTTAACTATGGCTACACCTTC.

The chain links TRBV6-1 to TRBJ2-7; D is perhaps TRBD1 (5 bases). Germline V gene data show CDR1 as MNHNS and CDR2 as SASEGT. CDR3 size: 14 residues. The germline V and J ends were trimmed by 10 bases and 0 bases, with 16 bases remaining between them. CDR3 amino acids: CATRQTPNSYEQYF. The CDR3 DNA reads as TGTGCCACCCGACAGACGCCGAACTCCTACGAGCAGTACTTC.

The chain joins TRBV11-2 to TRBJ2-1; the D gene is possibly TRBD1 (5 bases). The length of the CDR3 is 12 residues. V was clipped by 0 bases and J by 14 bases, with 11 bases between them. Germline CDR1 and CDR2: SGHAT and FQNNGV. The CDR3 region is CASSLDGGAKFF. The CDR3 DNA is TGTGCCAGCAGCTTAGATGGTGGGGCAAAGTTCTTC.

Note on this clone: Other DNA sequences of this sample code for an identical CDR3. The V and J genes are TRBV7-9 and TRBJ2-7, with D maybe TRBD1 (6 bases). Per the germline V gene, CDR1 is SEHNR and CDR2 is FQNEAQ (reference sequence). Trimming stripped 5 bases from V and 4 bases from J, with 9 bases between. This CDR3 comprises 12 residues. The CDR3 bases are TGTGCCAGCAGCGTGGACAGATACGAGCAGTACTTC. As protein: CASSVDRYEQYF.

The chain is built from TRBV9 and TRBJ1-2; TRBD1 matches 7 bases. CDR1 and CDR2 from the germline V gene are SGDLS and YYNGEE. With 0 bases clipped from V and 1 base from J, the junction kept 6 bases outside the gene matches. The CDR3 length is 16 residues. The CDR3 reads CASSVEGRGNNYGYTF. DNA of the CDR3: TGTGCCAGCAGCGTAGAAGGCAGGGGGAATAACTATGGCTACACCTTC.

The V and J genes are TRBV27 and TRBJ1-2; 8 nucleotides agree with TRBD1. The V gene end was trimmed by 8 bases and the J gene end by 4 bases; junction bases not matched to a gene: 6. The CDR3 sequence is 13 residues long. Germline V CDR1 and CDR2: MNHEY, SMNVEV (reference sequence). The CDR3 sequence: CASGGQGAYGYTF. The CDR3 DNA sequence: TGTGCCAGCGGCGGACAGGGAGCCTATGGCTACACCTTC.

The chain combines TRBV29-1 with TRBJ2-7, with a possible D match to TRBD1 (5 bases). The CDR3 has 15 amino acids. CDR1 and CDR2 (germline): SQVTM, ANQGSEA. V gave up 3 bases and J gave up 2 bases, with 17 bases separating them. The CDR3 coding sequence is TGCAGCGTTGAGTCTCGGGCAGGGCCCACCTACGAGCAGTACTTC. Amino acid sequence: CSVESRAGPTYEQYF.

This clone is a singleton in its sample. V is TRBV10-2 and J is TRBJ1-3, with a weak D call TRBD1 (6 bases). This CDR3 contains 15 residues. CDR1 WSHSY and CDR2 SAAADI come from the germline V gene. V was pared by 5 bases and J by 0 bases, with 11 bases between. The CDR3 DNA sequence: TGCGCCAGCAGTCCTGACAGGATCTCTGGAAACACCATATATTTT. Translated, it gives CASSPDRISGNTIYF.

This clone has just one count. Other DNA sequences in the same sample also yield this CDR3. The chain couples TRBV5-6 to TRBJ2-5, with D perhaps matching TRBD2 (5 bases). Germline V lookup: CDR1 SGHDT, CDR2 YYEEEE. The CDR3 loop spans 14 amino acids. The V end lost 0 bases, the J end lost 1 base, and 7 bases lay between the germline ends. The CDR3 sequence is CASSLGRPQETQYF. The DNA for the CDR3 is TGTGCCAGCAGCTTGGGGAGGCCCCAAGAGACCCAGTACTTC.